Listed here are 18 T cell receptor beta chains from one sample, sequenced in a study of blood T cell dynamics during melanoma immunotherapy. TCRdb keeps only in-frame clones here, not all; method: immunoSEQ multiplex PCR. The sample has about 6,300 clones; around 90% are singletons. Time point described: pre-treatment baseline. Sample: cell-free DNA from blood, taken from a patient treated with checkpoint blockade. These receptors were obtained from a human donor with melanoma.

This clone was recorded once. V is TRBV13 and J is TRBJ2-7; D perhaps matches TRBD2 (6 bases). V was cut by 4 bases and J by 2 bases, with 18 bases left in between. The CDR3 covers 16 residues. Per germline, CDR1 PRHDT and CDR2 FYEKMQ (reference sequence). The CDR3 reads CASSSGTGTHTYEQYF. As DNA, the CDR3 is TGTGCCAGCAGCTCCGGGACTGGTACCCATACCTACGAGCAGTACTTC.

The chain uses TRBV29-1 and TRBJ2-2; 8 bases fit TRBD1. The CDR3 length is 14 residues. Germline assignment: CDR1 SQVTM and CDR2 ANQGSEA. V was pared by 5 bases and J by 2 bases, with 4 bases of the junction left unmatched. The DNA for the CDR3 is TGCAGCGTTTTCGGGACAGGCAACACCGGGGAGCTGTTTTTT. It specifies CSVFGTGNTGELFF.

This clone appeared once. J is TRBJ1-5 and V is TRBV27; D is ambiguous. This CDR3 contains 13 residues. The germline V and J ends were trimmed by 3 bases and 1 base, with 4 bases remaining between them. CDR1 and CDR2 from the germline V gene are MNHEY and SMNVEV (reference sequence). The CDR3 bases are TGTGCCAGCAGTTTCTCGAGCAATCAGCCCCAGCATTTT. This codes for CASSFSSNQPQHF.

V and J are TRBV19 and TRBJ2-3; D remains ambiguous. Trimming cost V 5 bases and J 5 bases, with 17 bases left between them. The germline V gene has CDR1 LNHDA and CDR2 SQIVND (reference sequence). This CDR3 comprises 15 residues. The CDR3 nucleotides read TGTGCCAGTAGTCCTTATCGGTCCTCGTTAGATACGCAGTATTTT. This codes for CASSPYRSSLDTQYF.

This sequence joins TRBV28 and TRBJ2-4, with D perhaps matching TRBD1 (5 bases). Germline loops: CDR1 MDHEN, CDR2 SYDVKM. The CDR3 loop spans 13 amino acids. V was cut by 6 bases and J by 16 bases, with 22 bases left in between. DNA of the CDR3: TGTGCCAGCAGCCCGAGTAACACAGGATCCGTATACTTC. As protein: CASSPSNTGSVYF.

The chain carries TRBV9 and TRBJ2-5; possible D gene TRBD1, 6 bases. This CDR3 contains 16 residues. Germline values: CDR1 SGDLS, CDR2 YYNGEE. The ends were cut back, 0 bases at V and 1 base at J, with 13 bases in the middle. DNA for the CDR3: TGTGCCAGCAGCGTAGGGTCGACAGGCCCCCAAGAGACCCAGTACTTC. Translation gives CASSVGSTGPQETQYF.

The chain employs TRBV18 and TRBJ2-7; D possibly corresponds to TRBD1 (6 bases). V was cut by 4 bases and J by 1 base, with 11 bases left in between. Germline V gene sequence: CDR1 KGHSH, CDR2 LQKENI. The CDR3 has 14 residues. The CDR3 region has the DNA TGTGCCAGCTCACACCCGGGACAATCCTACGAGCAGTACTTC. Encoded protein: CASSHPGQSYEQYF.

The rearrangement links TRBV9 to TRBJ1-1; D is unclear. Germline CDR1 SGDLS, CDR2 YYNGEE. V gave up 3 bases and J gave up 2 bases, with 11 bases separating them. The CDR3 is 14 residues long. The CDR3 here is CASSADDGNTEAFF. The DNA for the CDR3 is TGTGCCAGCAGCGCCGATGACGGAAACACTGAAGCTTTCTTT.

This chain uses TRBV6-6 with TRBJ2-1; the match to TRBD2 covers 9 bases. V shed 6 bases and J 1 base; nucleotides not matched to a gene: 4. The CDR3 loop spans 15 amino acids. Germline V gene data show CDR1 as MNHNY and CDR2 as SVGAGI (reference sequence). The CDR3 bases are TGTGCCAGCAGGCGAGCGGGAGGTTCCTACAATGAGCAGTTCTTC. Its translation: CASRRAGGSYNEQFF.

In this sample, this clone turned up once. The chain recombines TRBV19 with TRBJ1-1; 7 bases are a match to TRBD1. CDR3 length equals 16 residues. V was clipped by 4 bases and J by 1 base; unmatched bases: 9. The V gene's germline CDR1 is LNHDA and CDR2 SQIVND (reference sequence). The CDR3, as DNA: TGTGCCAGTAGTACTAATCCCAGGGGGACGAACACTGAAGCTTTCTTT. Amino acids: CASSTNPRGTNTEAFF.

The J gene is TRBJ2-1, the V gene TRBV7-6, with D uncertain. V lost 1 base, J lost 0 bases, and 16 bases lay in between. The CDR3 contains 18 residues. CDR1 is SGHVS, CDR2 FNYEAQ, per germline. In nucleotides, the CDR3 is TGTGCCAGCAGCTTAGTGTCGTCGCAGCGCCGCTCCTACAATGAGCAGTTCTTC. This translates into CASSLVSSQRRSYNEQFF.

The chain uses TRBV27 and TRBJ1-2, with 7 bases matching TRBD1. Germline V gives CDR1 MNHEY, CDR2 SMNVEV (reference sequence). The CDR3 contains 13 residues. Unmatched junction bases numbered 6, after V lost 7 bases and J lost 4 bases. In nucleotides, the CDR3 is TGTGCCAGCACAGACAGGGCCCCCTATGGCTACACCTTC. Translating it yields CASTDRAPYGYTF.

The V call is TRBV28, the J call TRBJ2-5, with 7 bases identical to TRBD1. The CDR3 is 15 amino acids. Losses at the gene ends were 8 bases for V and 2 bases for J; bases not matched to a gene: 11. Germline V lookup: CDR1 MDHEN, CDR2 SYDVKM. The CDR3 coding sequence is TGTGCCAGCTTTTCCGACAGGGTGAGACAAGAGACCCAGTACTTC. It translates to CASFSDRVRQETQYF. Variable domain in full (rest from reference TRBV28 and TRBJ2-5): DVKVTQSSRYLVKRTGEKVFLECVQDMDHENMFWYRQDPGLGLRLIYFSYDVKMKEKGDIPEGYSVSREKKERFSLILESASTNQTSMYLCASFSDRVRQETQYFGPGTRLLVL.

The J gene is TRBJ2-5, the V gene TRBV7-9; the D is unclear. The CDR3 spans 13 residues. Per the germline V gene, CDR1 is SEHNR and CDR2 is FQNEAQ (reference sequence). V lost 5 bases, J lost 5 bases, and 12 bases lay in between. The CDR3 here is CASSPSFGETQYF. CDR3 coding DNA: TGTGCCAGCAGCCCCAGCTTCGGGGAGACCCAGTACTTC.

The rearrangement links TRBV7-9 to TRBJ2-5; the D gene is possibly TRBD1 (8 bases). The CDR3 has 13 residues. Germline V lookup: CDR1 SEHNR, CDR2 FQNEAQ (reference sequence). V was cut by 6 bases and J by 11 bases, with 19 bases left in between. CDR3 coding DNA: TGTGCCAGCAGTCCTAGACAGGGGAGGGAGCAGTACTTC. It codes for CASSPRQGREQYF.

The rearrangement joins TRBV6-1 to TRBJ1-1; D might be TRBD1 (6 bases). The length of the CDR3 is 15 residues. From germline, CDR1 is MNHNS and CDR2 SASEGT. Trimming took 4 bases from V and 0 from J, leaving 12 bases between them. CDR3 protein: CASSVDRLMNTEAFF. The CDR3 bases are TGTGCCAGCAGTGTCGACAGGCTAATGAACACTGAAGCTTTCTTT.

V and J are TRBV19 and TRBJ2-6, with 7 bases fitting TRBD1. The V gene's germline CDR1 is LNHDA and CDR2 SQIVND (reference sequence). The CDR3 length is 17 residues. The V and J ends lost 1 base and 3 bases, in that order; junction bases with no gene match: 6. The CDR3 reads CASSIADRAFGANVLTF. In DNA form, the CDR3 reads TGTGCCAGTAGTATAGCTGACAGGGCCTTTGGGGCCAACGTCCTGACTTTC.

The chain links TRBV30 to TRBJ2-7; D may be TRBD1 (5 bases). The CDR3 is 12 residues long. In germline, CDR1 is GTSNPN, CDR2 SVGIG (reference sequence). V was pared by 2 bases and J by 5 bases, with 10 bases between. The CDR3 is CAWSYRGNEQYF. CDR3 nucleotides: TGTGCCTGGAGTTATAGGGGAAACGAGCAGTACTTC.